These 23 T cell receptor beta chains came from one sample sequenced in a study of blood T cell repertoires in COVID-19 (dated by TCRdb to about 2020). The library was generated by the immunoSEQ multiplex PCR assay. Held by TCRdb, this immuneACCESS table contains in-frame sequences only and omits some clones. Under half of the omission traces to an unresolved V gene where checked; the cause of the rest is unknown. The sample data list 35,000 to 40,000 clones, and approximately 74% of these were observed just once. The ten largest clones add up to approximately 10% of the sample. Sample: peripheral blood. The receptors originated from a man in his 70s with COVID-19, enrolled during active disease.

This clone was picked up one time. The V gene is TRBV27, the J gene TRBJ2-1, with 10 bases aligning to TRBD2. CDR3 length equals 15 residues. Germline values: CDR1 MNHEY, CDR2 SMNVEV (reference sequence). V was clipped by 6 bases and J by 3 bases; unmatched bases: 5. This chain's CDR3 is CASRLAGTFYNEQFF. The CDR3 bases are TGTGCCAGCAGACTAGCGGGGACCTTCTACAATGAGCAGTTCTTC.

This clone was picked up one time. The chain couples TRBV29-1 to TRBJ2-1; 8 bases are a match to TRBD2. V lost 1 base, J lost 1 base, and 9 bases stayed unmatched. The CDR3 spans 17 residues. The V gene's germline CDR1 is SQVTM and CDR2 ANQGSEA. The CDR3 coding sequence is TGCAGCGTTGAAGGAATCCAGCGGGAGCAGTCCTACAATGAGCAGTTCTTC. As protein: CSVEGIQREQSYNEQFF.

This chain uses TRBV11-2 with TRBJ2-7, with TRBD2 matching 8 bases. V shed 2 bases and J 0 bases; nucleotides not matched to a gene: 12. The CDR3 length is 18 residues. In germline, CDR1 is SGHAT, CDR2 FQNNGV. The CDR3 DNA is TGTGCCAGCAGCTTAAGGAGGGGCGGGAGGCCCTACTCCTACGAGCAGTACTTC. This translates into CASSLRRGGRPYSYEQYF.

This clone is a singleton in its sample. The chain joins TRBV9 to TRBJ2-4; 9 bases are shared with TRBD1. Trimming at V came to 4 bases and at J to 0 bases, leaving 8 bases not matched to a gene. CDR1 is SGDLS and CDR2 is YYNGEE in the germline V gene. The CDR3 totals 17 residues. In DNA form, the CDR3 reads TGTGCCAGCAGCCCTCGGACAGGGGATATAGCCAAAAACATTCAGTACTTC. Protein sequence: CASSPRTGDIAKNIQYF. The full variable domain, completed using reference TRBV9 and TRBJ2-4, is DSGVTQTPKHLITATGQRVTLRCSPRSGDLSVYWYQQSLDQGLQFLIQYYNGEERAKGNILERFSAQQFPDLHSELNLSSLELGDSALYFCASSPRTGDIAKNIQYFGAGTRLSVL.

The genes are TRBV6-5 and TRBJ2-3, with a possible D match to TRBD1 (6 bases). Germline loops: CDR1 MNHEY, CDR2 SVGAGI. The CDR3 runs 14 residues. V was trimmed by 1 base and J by 4 bases, leaving 9 bases between them. In DNA, the CDR3 is TGTGCCAGCAGTTACTTCAGGGGCGCAGATACGCAGTATTTT. Translation: CASSYFRGADTQYF.

This rearrangement joins TRBV23-1 to TRBJ2-1; 9 nucleotides match TRBD2. TRBV23-1 is marked as an open reading frame, function uncertain. This CDR3 has 20 amino acids. The J segment lost 0 bases and the V segment lost 3 bases, leaving 15 bases of the junction unmatched. The CDR3 sequence: CASSHGLATESFLSYNEQFF. The CDR3 DNA is TGCGCCAGCAGTCATGGACTAGCGACCGAAAGTTTCCTCTCCTACAATGAGCAGTTCTTC.

V gene TRBV5-6 combines with J gene TRBJ1-1; D possibly corresponds to TRBD1 (6 bases). Trimming removed 5 bases at V and 1 base at J, with 12 bases between. Germline V gene data show CDR1 as SGHDT and CDR2 as YYEEEE. The CDR3 covers 14 residues. The CDR3 sequence is CASRITGWNTEAFF. The CDR3 DNA is TGTGCCAGCAGAATAACAGGGTGGAACACTGAAGCTTTCTTT.

The rearrangement joins TRBV6-6 to TRBJ2-7; 10 nucleotides agree with TRBD2. Trimming cost V 8 bases and J 0 bases; bases outside gene matches: 7. This CDR3 has 15 amino acids. Germline V gene lookup returns CDR1 MNHNY and CDR2 SVGAGI (reference sequence). The CDR3 sequence is CASLKLAGSSYEQYF. The CDR3 DNA follows: TGTGCCAGCTTAAAACTAGCGGGGAGCTCCTACGAGCAGTACTTC.

A few counts support this clone. CDR3: CASSVGTTRETQYF. CDR3 bases: TGTGCCAGCAGCGTCGGGACTACGAGAGAGACCCAGTACTTC. V usage is TRBV9 and J usage is TRBJ2-5; 7 nucleotides align to TRBD2. The germline gives CDR1 SGDLS, CDR2 YYNGEE. The J segment lost 4 bases and the V segment lost 2 bases, leaving 5 bases of the junction unmatched. This CDR3 is 14 amino acids long.

This clone was seen a few times. The V gene is TRBV29-1, the J gene TRBJ2-1; tentative D call: TRBD1 (5 bases). V was cut by 4 bases and J by 8 bases, with 18 bases left in between. The CDR3 extends over 14 amino acids. The germline V gene has CDR1 SQVTM and CDR2 ANQGSEA. The CDR3 DNA reads as TGCAGCGTTGGTCTTCCAGGGTTTGGACATGAGCAGTTCTTC. Translated, it gives CSVGLPGFGHEQFF.

V usage is TRBV24-1 and J usage is TRBJ1-5, with no clear D. Germline loops: CDR1 KGHDR, CDR2 SFDVKD. This CDR3 is built from 14 residues. V gave up 3 bases and J gave up 0 bases, with 5 bases separating them. CDR3 protein: CATSDPFSNQPQHF. The CDR3 DNA follows: TGTGCCACCAGTGATCCCTTTAGCAATCAGCCCCAGCATTTT.

This clone was picked up one time. J is TRBJ2-6 and V is TRBV5-8; TRBD2 aligns across 8 bases. Germline assignment: CDR1 SGHTS and CDR2 YDEGEE. V was clipped by 4 bases and J by 0 bases; unmatched bases: 3. This CDR3 has 16 amino acids. DNA of the CDR3: TGTGCCAGCAGCCTGGCGGGGGGCTCTGGGGCCAACGTCCTGACTTTC. Residues: CASSLAGGSGANVLTF.

V gene TRBV28 combines with J gene TRBJ1-2; 11 positions agree with TRBD1. After removal of 5 bases from V and 7 bases from J, the junction contained 6 bases not matched to a gene. The CDR3 is made up of 14 amino acids. Germline assignment: CDR1 MDHEN and CDR2 SYDVKM. CDR3 in DNA: TGTGCCAGCAGTCCCAGGACAGGGGGCTTTGGCTACACCTTC. Amino acid sequence: CASSPRTGGFGYTF.

This chain joins TRBV29-1 and TRBJ2-1, with TRBD1 matching 9 bases. J was trimmed by 10 bases and V by 4 bases; bases with no gene match: 11. Per germline, CDR1 SQVTM and CDR2 ANQGSEA. This CDR3 has 14 amino acids. The CDR3 sequence is CSVVAGTGNREQFF. The DNA for the CDR3 is TGCAGCGTTGTGGCCGGGACAGGGAATCGGGAGCAGTTCTTC.

The rearrangement links TRBV19 to TRBJ1-2, with TRBD1 matching over 10 bases. In germline, CDR1 is LNHDA, CDR2 SQIVND (reference sequence). J was trimmed by 4 bases and V by 3 bases; bases with no gene match: 11. This CDR3 is 17 amino acids long. The CDR3 region is CASSITGQGVLGYGYTF. CDR3 DNA sequence: TGTGCCAGTAGTATTACAGGACAGGGGGTTCTCGGCTATGGCTACACCTTC.

This chain uses TRBV28 with TRBJ1-4, with D possibly TRBD1 on 5 matching bases. V gave up 2 bases and J gave up 10 bases, with 17 bases separating them. CDR3 length: 15 amino acids. Germline V gives CDR1 MDHEN, CDR2 SYDVKM. CDR3 residues: CASSLGEGRRIKLFF. CDR3 DNA: TGTGCCAGCAGTTTAGGGGAGGGGAGGAGAATAAAACTGTTTTTT.

This chain links TRBV2 with TRBJ2-2; D ambiguous. The V gene lost 5 bases and the J gene lost 3 bases, with 7 bases spanning the gap. The germline CDR1 and CDR2 sequences are SNHLY and FYNNEI. The CDR3 loop spans 13 amino acids. The CDR3 here is CASSLSYTGELFF. The CDR3 DNA follows: TGTGCCAGCAGTCTCTCGTACACCGGGGAGCTGTTTTTT.

This clone came up a few times. V gene TRBV10-3 combines with J gene TRBJ1-6, with D unclear. The germline CDR1 and CDR2 sequences are ENHRY and SYGVKD. The CDR3 runs to 15 residues. Trimming pared 3 bases from V and 5 bases from J, leaving 11 bases between. The CDR3 DNA reads as TGTGCCATCAGTGACATGGGGAGGAATAATTCACCCCTCCACTTT. Protein product: CAISDMGRNNSPLHF.

This clone was seen a handful of times. The chain uses TRBV5-1 and TRBJ2-3, with D perhaps matching TRBD1 (5 bases). The CDR3 runs 12 residues. Trimming removed 9 bases at V and 0 bases at J, with 8 bases between. Germline CDR1 is SGHRS and CDR2 is YFSETQ. The CDR3 DNA reads TGCGCCACCAGACAGAGCACAGATACGCAGTATTTT. Translated, it gives CATRQSTDTQYF.

The V gene is TRBV6-6, the J gene TRBJ1-4, with 7 nucleotides matching TRBD1. Germline CDR1 is MNHNY and CDR2 is SVGAGI (reference sequence). This CDR3 contains 15 residues. Trimming removed 2 bases from V and 2 bases from J; junction bases left unmatched: 2. The CDR3 nucleotides read TGTGCCAGCAGTTACGAGGGGGCTACTAATGAAAAACTGTTTTTT. Its protein product is CASSYEGATNEKLFF.

V gene TRBV11-2 combines with J gene TRBJ2-1; maybe TRBD2 (5 bases). The ends were cut back, 3 bases at V and 7 bases at J, with 10 bases in the middle. The germline CDR1 and CDR2 sequences are SGHAT and FQNNGV. CDR3 length equals 13 residues. The CDR3 DNA is TGTGCCAGCAGCTTCTCCGGGAAAAATGAGCAGTTCTTC. This gives the protein CASSFSGKNEQFF.

V usage is TRBV6-6 and J usage is TRBJ2-7; 7 bases are shared with TRBD2. V trimming: 4 bases; J trimming: 6 bases; junction bases outside the gene matches: 9. CDR1 is MNHNY and CDR2 is SVGAGI in the germline V gene (reference sequence). CDR3 length equals 14 residues. CDR3 sequence: CASSLPTSVSEQYF. The CDR3 DNA reads TGTGCCAGCAGTTTACCTACTAGCGTCAGCGAGCAGTACTTC.

The V and J genes are TRBV10-3 and TRBJ2-1; 7 bases are shared with TRBD1. The CDR3 sequence is 15 residues long. Trimming cost V 10 bases and J 9 bases; bases outside gene matches: 18. The germline gives CDR1 ENHRY, CDR2 SYGVKD. This CDR3 reads CATVLSGTASSEQFF. The CDR3 nucleotides are TGTGCCACTGTCCTCTCCGGGACAGCATCCAGTGAGCAGTTCTTC.